This T cell receptor (beta chain) derives from a study of early stage breast cancer tumors (dated by TCRdb to 2016 to 2017). With respect to the entire study: Of the approximately 16 invasive breast tumors, approximately 11 were found to be estrogen receptor-positive, progesterone receptor-positive and HER2-negative. Of the approximately twelve ER+/PR+/HER2- tumors, eight were classified as invasive ductal carcinomas and four as invasive lobular carcinomas. On average, each sample had roughly 9.5-fold read coverage. A total of around 3 million templates, representing approximately 1,100,000 unique clonotypes, were detected across all samples.

The study profiled bulk TCR beta-chain repertoires in matched peripheral blood, tumor and adjacent normal breast tissue taken from approximately 16 patients with early-stage breast cancer. Before surgery, whole blood (roughly 5-11 mL) was collected into EDTA tubes and processed within 2 hours. Ficoll-Paque centrifugation in SepMate-50 tubes was used to isolate peripheral blood mononuclear cells. PBMCs were cryopreserved in approximately 90% FBS with roughly 10% DMSO in aliquots of 2 to 4 million cells and stored in liquid nitrogen. The Qiagen AllPrep DNA/RNA Mini kit was used for genomic DNA extraction. Results the study describes overall, beyond this receptor: Compared with adjacent normal breast tissue, tumors had higher clonality and around 2.5-fold greater T cell density. Because the cohort was small, analysis by tumor subtype was not possible. Chain pairing and functional markers such as CD4, CD8 and FOXP3 were not captured by bulk genomic DNA sequencing of unsorted cells. Repertoires from blood resembled normal breast more closely than tumor, and using blood as a reference for each tissue separated tumor from normal in 14 of 16 patients. Enriched TCRB sequences shared across patients were found to be mostly commonly generated sequences that were unlikely to play an important role in the tumor microenvironment.

Germline trimming amounts to 6 bases on V and 7 bases on J, with 8 as the count of junction bases outside the gene matches. The CDR3 runs 15 amino acids, cysteine and phenylalanine included. The sequence is cut down to CDR3 DNA, 45 bases in frame from base 1. The germline V gene gives CDR1 as SGHTA and CDR2 as FQGNSA. This clone turned up a few times. The antigen it recognizes is unknown. No much larger clonotype is one base removed from it; base qualities were not supplied. Each sample was amplified in two independent genomic DNA replicates, using about 0.47 ug for blood and roughly 1.5 ug for tumor or normal breast. Following the manufacturer's instructions, the ImmunoSeq Intro kit was used to carry out TCRB sequencing on genomic DNA. The multiplex PCR ran for 30 to 35 cycles using proprietary primers and spike-in control sequences for absolute quantification. Single-end 150-bp reads were used to sequence an 87-bp fragment spanning the CDR3 plus the flanking V and J genes. Each lane of an Illumina MiSeq using version 3.0 chemistry carried seven multiplexed samples, with two replicates per sample. Processing in the source paper ran as follows. Raw data were processed by the vendor's proprietary pipeline, with both replicates merged into one result per sample. Productive rearrangements sharing the V-gene family, CDR3 amino acid sequence and J-gene segment were defined as clonotypes. Clonality was computed as 1 minus the normalized Shannon entropy (Pielou evenness) of TCRB abundances. To estimate T cell density, the total number of templates was divided by the input cell count, which was inferred from how much DNA went in. Total repertoire diversity and clonality were estimated with Recon using default parameters. A clonotype was considered tumor-enriched if its abundance in tumor exceeded 0.1% and was at least 32-fold higher than its abundance in normal breast. TCRdb stores this immuneACCESS table with in-frame sequences only. Part of the clones is absent; in the studies checked, under half of the shortfall reflects unresolved V genes, and no reason is known for the rest. From that table come the V and J calls and clone size; the DNA was used to work out D and trimming. Recorded for this sample are some 41,000 clones; about 78% of them occurred a single time. Clones ranked in the top ten supply more than 5.5% of the sample.

The sample comprised blood. The source of this sequence is a person aged 45 to 59 with breast cancer. The sequence is built from TRBV7-2 and TRBJ2-3; 12 junctional bases match TRBD2. The CDR3 protein is CASRFRLAGDHTQYF. The DNA is TGTGCCAGCAGATTCAGACTAGCGGGGGATCATACGCAGTATTTT.